These T cell receptor beta chains were read from a single sample in a study of T cell changes during pregnancy in multiple sclerosis. Produced via immunoSEQ multiplex PCR; TCRdb's table is partial and in-frame only. This sample has 90,000 to 95,000 clones, with around 93% found just once. Sequenced material: peripheral blood, taken in the third trimester of pregnancy. The receptor source for this set is a female donor with multiple sclerosis, enrolled in a pregnancy study. Each CDR3 is given with its conserved first and last residue. Each record gives: V gene, J gene, CDR3 protein.

V gene: TRBV7-6; J gene: TRBJ2-2; CDR3 protein: CASSGRGGELFF
V gene: TRBV7-7; J gene: TRBJ1-1; CDR3 protein: CASGQGRTEAFF
V gene: TRBV5-1; J gene: TRBJ2-7; CDR3 protein: CASSARELPTYEQYF
V gene: TRBV2; J gene: TRBJ2-3; CDR3 protein: CASSEIRPGDTQYF
V gene: TRBV15; J gene: TRBJ1-4; CDR3 protein: CATSRGGGNEKLFF
V gene: TRBV18; J gene: TRBJ2-3; CDR3 protein: CASSPRAITDTQYF
V gene: TRBV28; J gene: TRBJ1-5; CDR3 protein: CASSSSRTDYSNQPQHF
V gene: TRBV5-1; J gene: TRBJ2-4; CDR3 protein: CASSDLRGAKNIQYF
V gene: TRBV5-8; J gene: TRBJ2-1; CDR3 protein: CASSLGRGGSYNEQFF
V gene: TRBV15; J gene: TRBJ2-7; CDR3 protein: CATSPGTSYEQYF
V gene: TRBV5-4; J gene: TRBJ2-7; CDR3 protein: CASSWGLAGPYEQYF
V gene: TRBV21-1; J gene: TRBJ2-4; CDR3 protein: CASSKASRPSGMKQNIQYF
V gene: TRBV5-4; J gene: TRBJ2-1; CDR3 protein: CASSLEIAGGYNEQFF
V gene: TRBV19; J gene: TRBJ1-2; CDR3 protein: CASSQSTLYGYTF
V gene: TRBV7-3; J gene: TRBJ1-1; CDR3 protein: CASSRQANTEAFF
V gene: TRBV11-1; J gene: TRBJ1-2; CDR3 protein: CASSSTGYYGYTF
V gene: TRBV5-1; J gene: TRBJ2-1; CDR3 protein: CASSLGTDNEQFF
V gene: TRBV19; J gene: TRBJ2-2; CDR3 protein: CASSGRAGELFF
V gene: TRBV7-2; J gene: TRBJ1-3; CDR3 protein: CASSSPTGDGWARNTIYF
V gene: TRBV4-1; J gene: TRBJ1-4; CDR3 protein: CASRGQGRATNEKLFF
V gene: TRBV14; J gene: TRBJ1-1; CDR3 protein: CASSLWGQGGPEAFF
V gene: TRBV4-1; J gene: TRBJ2-1; CDR3 protein: CASSQAPESEQFF
V gene: TRBV5-6; J gene: TRBJ1-1; CDR3 protein: CASSFQNEAFF
V gene: TRBV2; J gene: TRBJ2-1; CDR3 protein: CASRVSGNPYNEQFF
V gene: TRBV5-1; J gene: TRBJ2-7; CDR3 protein: CASRDYYEQYF
V gene: TRBV28; J gene: TRBJ2-1; CDR3 protein: CASSLWPPGGHEQFF
V gene: TRBV7-8; J gene: TRBJ1-5; CDR3 protein: CASSLGRGSNQPQHF
V gene: TRBV5-1; J gene: TRBJ2-5; CDR3 protein: CASSSDRGRAQTQYF
V gene: TRBV10-3; J gene: TRBJ2-2; CDR3 protein: CAITPRLAGGPGELFF
V gene: TRBV15; J gene: TRBJ2-1; CDR3 protein: CATSHGSDNEQFF
V gene: TRBV19; J gene: TRBJ1-4; CDR3 protein: CASSRTAEKLFF
V gene: TRBV10-3; J gene: TRBJ2-5; CDR3 protein: CATSQGPETQYF
V gene: TRBV6-1; J gene: TRBJ1-3; CDR3 protein: CASSARQPGAGNTIYF
V gene: TRBV11-1; J gene: TRBJ2-5; CDR3 protein: CASSLGGPGETQYF
V gene: TRBV28; J gene: TRBJ2-7; CDR3 protein: CASSSPPGYEQYF
V gene: TRBV4-2; J gene: TRBJ2-1; CDR3 protein: CASSSGNPSSYNEQFF
V gene: TRBV5-1; J gene: TRBJ2-2; CDR3 protein: CASSLKQSTGELFF
V gene: TRBV21-1; J gene: TRBJ2-2; CDR3 protein: CASSSANTGELFF
V gene: TRBV19; J gene: TRBJ1-4; CDR3 protein: CASSPNRLNEKLFF
V gene: TRBV5-1; J gene: TRBJ2-3; CDR3 protein: CASSLAADTQYF
V gene: TRBV7-6; J gene: TRBJ2-2; CDR3 protein: CASSLYGNTGELFF
V gene: TRBV15; J gene: TRBJ1-1; CDR3 protein: CATSRVVGRGVTEAFF
V gene: TRBV15; J gene: TRBJ1-5; CDR3 protein: CATSRVRASNQPQHF
V gene: TRBV29-1; J gene: TRBJ1-5; CDR3 protein: CSVGQGSDQPQHF
V gene: TRBV1; J gene: TRBJ2-1; CDR3 protein: CTSSRAGIYNEQFF
V gene: TRBV29-1; J gene: TRBJ2-1; CDR3 protein: CSVERGGRAGNEQFF
V gene: TRBV6-5; J gene: TRBJ1-4; CDR3 protein: CASSYTKTGGREKLFF
V gene: TRBV18; J gene: TRBJ2-6; CDR3 protein: CASSLQNSGANVLTF
V gene: TRBV30; J gene: TRBJ2-7; CDR3 protein: CAWSPGQPYEQYF
V gene: TRBV11-2; J gene: TRBJ1-1; CDR3 protein: CASSLSRDGNTEAFF
V gene: TRBV27; J gene: TRBJ2-5; CDR3 protein: CASSLVGVKETQYF
V gene: TRBV7-9; J gene: TRBJ1-1; CDR3 protein: CASSLGTGTGDEAFF
V gene: TRBV7-2; J gene: TRBJ2-7; CDR3 protein: CASSLGRVSYEQYF
V gene: TRBV5-6; J gene: TRBJ2-7; CDR3 protein: CASSPGQGRSAYEQYF
V gene: TRBV5-1; J gene: TRBJ2-3; CDR3 protein: CASSLDTLAQDTQYF